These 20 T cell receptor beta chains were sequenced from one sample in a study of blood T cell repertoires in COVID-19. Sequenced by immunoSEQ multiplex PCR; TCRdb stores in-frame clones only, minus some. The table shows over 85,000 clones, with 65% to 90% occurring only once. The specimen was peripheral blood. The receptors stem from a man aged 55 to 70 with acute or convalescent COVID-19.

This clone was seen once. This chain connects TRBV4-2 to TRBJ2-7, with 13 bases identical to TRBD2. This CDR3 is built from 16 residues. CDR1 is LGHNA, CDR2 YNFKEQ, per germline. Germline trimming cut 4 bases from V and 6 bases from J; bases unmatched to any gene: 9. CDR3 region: CASSRGLAGETGEQYF. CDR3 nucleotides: TGTGCCAGCAGCCGTGGACTAGCGGGAGAGACGGGCGAGCAGTACTTC.

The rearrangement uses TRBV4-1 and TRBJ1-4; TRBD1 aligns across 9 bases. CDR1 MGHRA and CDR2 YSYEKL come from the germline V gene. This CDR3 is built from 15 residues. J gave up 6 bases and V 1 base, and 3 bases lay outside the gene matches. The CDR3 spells CASSQGGTGYEKLFF. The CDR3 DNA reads TGCGCCAGCAGCCAAGGAGGGACAGGGTATGAAAAACTGTTTTTT.

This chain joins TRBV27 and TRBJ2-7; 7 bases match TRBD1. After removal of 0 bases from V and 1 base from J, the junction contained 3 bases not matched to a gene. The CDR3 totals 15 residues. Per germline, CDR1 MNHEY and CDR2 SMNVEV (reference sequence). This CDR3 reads CASSLSGGKSYEQYF. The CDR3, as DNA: TGTGCCAGCAGTTTATCAGGGGGCAAATCCTACGAGCAGTACTTC.

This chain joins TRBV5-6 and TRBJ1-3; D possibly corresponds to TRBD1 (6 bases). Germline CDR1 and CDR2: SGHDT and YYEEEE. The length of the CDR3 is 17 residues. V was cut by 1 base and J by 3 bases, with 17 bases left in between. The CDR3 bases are TGTGCCAGCAGCTTGCCCCGGGGGGCTCCAGGTGGAAACACCATATATTTT. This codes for CASSLPRGAPGGNTIYF.

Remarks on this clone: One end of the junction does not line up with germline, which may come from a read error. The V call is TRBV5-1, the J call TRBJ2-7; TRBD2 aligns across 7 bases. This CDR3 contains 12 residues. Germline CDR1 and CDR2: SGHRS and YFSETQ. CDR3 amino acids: CASSLEGAGRDF. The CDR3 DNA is TGCGCCAGCAGCTTGGAGGGAGCGGGGAGAGACTTC.

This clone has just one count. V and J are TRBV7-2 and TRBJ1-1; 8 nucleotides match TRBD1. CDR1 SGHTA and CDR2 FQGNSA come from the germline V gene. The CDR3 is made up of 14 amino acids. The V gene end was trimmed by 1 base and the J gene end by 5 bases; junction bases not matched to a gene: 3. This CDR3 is CASSLGTGRTEAFF. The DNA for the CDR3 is TGTGCCAGCAGCTTAGGGACAGGGAGGACTGAAGCTTTCTTT.

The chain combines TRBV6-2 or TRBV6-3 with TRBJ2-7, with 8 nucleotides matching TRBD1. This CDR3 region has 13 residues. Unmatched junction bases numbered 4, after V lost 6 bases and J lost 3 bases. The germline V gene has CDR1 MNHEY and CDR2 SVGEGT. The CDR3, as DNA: TGTGCCAGCAGCCGACAGGGGATCTACGAGCAGTACTTC. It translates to CASSRQGIYEQYF.

CDR3 in amino acids: CASSEFWGVGETQYF. The CDR3, as DNA: TGTGCCAGCAGTGAATTCTGGGGGGTTGGTGAGACCCAGTACTTC. The genes are TRBV6-1 and TRBJ2-5; perhaps TRBD2 as D (6 bases). V was shortened by 2 bases and J by 5 bases, with 15 bases between the two germline ends. The CDR3 totals 15 residues. Germline CDR1 and CDR2: MNHNS and SASEGT.

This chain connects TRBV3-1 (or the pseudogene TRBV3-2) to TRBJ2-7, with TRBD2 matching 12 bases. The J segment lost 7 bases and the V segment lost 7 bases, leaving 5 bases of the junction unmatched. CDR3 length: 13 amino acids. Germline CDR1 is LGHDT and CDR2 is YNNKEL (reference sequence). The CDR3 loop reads CASTPSGGAEQYF. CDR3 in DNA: TGTGCCAGCACCCCTAGCGGGGGGGCGGAGCAGTACTTC.

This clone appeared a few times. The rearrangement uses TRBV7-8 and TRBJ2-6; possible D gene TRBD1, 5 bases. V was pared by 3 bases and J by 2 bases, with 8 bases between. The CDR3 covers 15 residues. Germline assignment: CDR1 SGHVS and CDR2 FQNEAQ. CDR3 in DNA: TGTGCCAGCAGCTTGGCAGGGACTGGGGCCAACGTCCTGACTTTC. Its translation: CASSLAGTGANVLTF. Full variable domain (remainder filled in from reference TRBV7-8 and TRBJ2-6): GAGVSQSPRYKVAKRGQDVALRCDPISGHVSLFWYQQALGQGPEFLTYFQNEAQLDKSGLPSDRFFAERPEGSVSTLKIQRTQQEDSAVYLCASSLAGTGANVLTFGAGSRLTVL.

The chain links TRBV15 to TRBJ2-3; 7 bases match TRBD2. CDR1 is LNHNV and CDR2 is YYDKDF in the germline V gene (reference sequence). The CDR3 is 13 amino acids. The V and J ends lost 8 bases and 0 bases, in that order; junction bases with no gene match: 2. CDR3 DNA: TGTGCCACCGGGCGGGGGAGCACAGATACGCAGTATTTT. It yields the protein CATGRGSTDTQYF.

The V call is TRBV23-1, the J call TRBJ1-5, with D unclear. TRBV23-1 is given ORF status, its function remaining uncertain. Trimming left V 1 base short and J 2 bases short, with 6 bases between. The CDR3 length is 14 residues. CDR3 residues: CASSQLRGNQPQHF. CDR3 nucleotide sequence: TGCGCCAGCAGTCAATTACGGGGCAATCAGCCCCAGCATTTT.

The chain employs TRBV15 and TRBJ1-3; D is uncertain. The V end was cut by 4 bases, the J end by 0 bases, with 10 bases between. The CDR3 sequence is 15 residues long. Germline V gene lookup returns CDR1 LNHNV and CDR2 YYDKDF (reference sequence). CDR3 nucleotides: TGTGCCACCAGCAAAGCGGGGTACTCTGGAAACACCATATATTTT. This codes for CATSKAGYSGNTIYF. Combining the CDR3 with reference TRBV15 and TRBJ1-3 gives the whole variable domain DAMVIQNPRYQVTQFGKPVTLSCSQTLNHNVMYWYQQKSSQAPKLLFHYYDKDFNNEADTPDNFQSRRPNTSFCFLDIRSPGLGDTAMYLCATSKAGYSGNTIYFGEGSWLTVV.

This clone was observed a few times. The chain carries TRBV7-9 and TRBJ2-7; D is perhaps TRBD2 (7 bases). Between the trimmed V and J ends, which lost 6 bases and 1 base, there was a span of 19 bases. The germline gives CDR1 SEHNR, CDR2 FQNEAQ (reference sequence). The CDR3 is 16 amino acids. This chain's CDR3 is CASSYNLRGPSYEQYF. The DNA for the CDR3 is TGTGCCAGCAGTTACAATTTGCGGGGGCCGTCCTACGAGCAGTACTTC.

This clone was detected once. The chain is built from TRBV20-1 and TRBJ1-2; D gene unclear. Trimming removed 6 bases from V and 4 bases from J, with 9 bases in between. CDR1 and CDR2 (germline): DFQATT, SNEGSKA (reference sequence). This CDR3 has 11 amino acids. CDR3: CSAQAGYGYTF. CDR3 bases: TGCAGTGCCCAGGCGGGCTATGGCTACACCTTC.

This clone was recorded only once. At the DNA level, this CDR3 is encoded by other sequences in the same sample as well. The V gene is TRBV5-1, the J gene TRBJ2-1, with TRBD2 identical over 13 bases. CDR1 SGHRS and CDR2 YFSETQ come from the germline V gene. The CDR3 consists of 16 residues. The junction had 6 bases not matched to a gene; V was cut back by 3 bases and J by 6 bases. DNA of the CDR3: TGCGCCAGCAGCTGGACTAGCGGGAGATCGGGCAATGAGCAGTTCTTC. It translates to CASSWTSGRSGNEQFF. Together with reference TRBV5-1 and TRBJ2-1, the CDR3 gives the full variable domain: KAGVTQTPRYLIKTRGQQVTLSCSPISGHRSVSWYQQTPGQGLQFLFEYFSETQRNKGNFPGRFSGRQFSNSRSEMNVSTLELGDSALYLCASSWTSGRSGNEQFFGPGTRLTVL.

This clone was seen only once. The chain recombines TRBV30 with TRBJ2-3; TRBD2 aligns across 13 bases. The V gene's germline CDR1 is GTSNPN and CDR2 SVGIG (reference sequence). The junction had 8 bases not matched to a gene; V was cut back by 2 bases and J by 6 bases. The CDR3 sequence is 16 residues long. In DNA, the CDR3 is TGTGCCTGGAGTAGGGGGACTAGCGGGACCCCTGATACGCAGTATTTT. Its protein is CAWSRGTSGTPDTQYF.

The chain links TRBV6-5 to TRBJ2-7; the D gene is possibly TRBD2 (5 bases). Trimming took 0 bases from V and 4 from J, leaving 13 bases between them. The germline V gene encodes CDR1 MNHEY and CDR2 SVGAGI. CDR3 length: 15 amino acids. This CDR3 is CASSYSTGNPYEQYF. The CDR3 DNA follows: TGTGCCAGCAGTTACTCCACCGGGAATCCTTACGAGCAGTACTTC.

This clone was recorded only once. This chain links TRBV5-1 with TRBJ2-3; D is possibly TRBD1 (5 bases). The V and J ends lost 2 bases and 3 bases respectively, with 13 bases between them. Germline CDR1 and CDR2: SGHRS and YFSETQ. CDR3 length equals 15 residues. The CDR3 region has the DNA TGCGCCAGCAGCTTCCAGGGATTCCCTACAGATACGCAGTATTTT. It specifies CASSFQGFPTDTQYF.

CDR3 region: CAIRTASGRTHNEQFF. The CDR3 region has the DNA TGTGCCATCAGAACAGCTAGCGGGAGGACCCACAATGAGCAGTTCTTC. The chain joins TRBV10-3 to TRBJ2-1; 11 nucleotides align to TRBD2. After removal of 6 bases from V and 5 bases from J, the junction contained 9 bases not matched to a gene. CDR1 is ENHRY and CDR2 is SYGVKD in the germline V gene. This CDR3 comprises 16 residues.